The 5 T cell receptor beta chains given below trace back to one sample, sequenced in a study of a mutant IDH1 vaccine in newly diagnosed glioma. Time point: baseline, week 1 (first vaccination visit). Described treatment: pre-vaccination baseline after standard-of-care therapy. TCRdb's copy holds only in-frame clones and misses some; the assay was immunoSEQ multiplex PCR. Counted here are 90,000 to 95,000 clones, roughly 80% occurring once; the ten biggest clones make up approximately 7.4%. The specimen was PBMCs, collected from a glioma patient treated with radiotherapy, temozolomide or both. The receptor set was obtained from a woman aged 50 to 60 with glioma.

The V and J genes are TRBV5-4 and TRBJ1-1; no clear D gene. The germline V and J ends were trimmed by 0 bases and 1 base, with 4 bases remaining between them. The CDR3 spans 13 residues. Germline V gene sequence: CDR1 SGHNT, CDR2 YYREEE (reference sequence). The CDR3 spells CASSLDANTEAFF. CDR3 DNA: TGTGCCAGCAGCTTGGACGCGAACACTGAAGCTTTCTTT.

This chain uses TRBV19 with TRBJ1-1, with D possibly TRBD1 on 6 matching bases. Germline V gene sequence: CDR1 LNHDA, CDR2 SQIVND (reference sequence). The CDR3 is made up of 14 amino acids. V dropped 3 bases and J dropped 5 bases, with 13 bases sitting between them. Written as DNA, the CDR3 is TGTGCCAGTAGTATTTTGGGGGCTCAAACTGAAGCTTTCTTT. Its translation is CASSILGAQTEAFF. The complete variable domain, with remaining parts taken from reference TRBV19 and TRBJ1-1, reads DGGITQSPKYLFRKEGQNVTLSCEQNLNHDAMYWYRQDPGQGLRLIYYSQIVNDFQKGDIAEGYSVSREKKESFPLTVTSAQKNPTAFYLCASSILGAQTEAFFGQGTRLTVV.

CDR3 sequence: CASSSGGTVTSYEQYF. The CDR3 nucleotides read TGTGCCAGCAGCTCTGGAGGGACGGTAACTTCCTACGAGCAGTACTTC. The chain carries TRBV11-3 and TRBJ2-7; D is possibly TRBD2 (6 bases). Germline V gene sequence: CDR1 SGHNT, CDR2 YENEEA. This CDR3 region has 16 residues. Trimming shortened V by 4 bases and J by 1 base, and 17 bases separated the two germline ends. The full variable domain, in which reference TRBV11-3 and TRBJ2-7 provide the parts outside the CDR3, is EAGVVQSPRYKIIEKKQPVAFWCNPISGHNTLYWYLQNLGQGPELLIRYENEEAVDDSQLPKDRFSAERLKGVDSTLKIQPAELGDSAVYLCASSSGGTVTSYEQYFGPGTRLTVT.

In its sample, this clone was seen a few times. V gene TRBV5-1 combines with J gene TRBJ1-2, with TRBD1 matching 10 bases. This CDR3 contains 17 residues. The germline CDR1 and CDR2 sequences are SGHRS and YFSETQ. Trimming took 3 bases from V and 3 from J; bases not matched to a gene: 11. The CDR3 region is CASSSHSGTGEDYGYTF. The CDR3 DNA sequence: TGCGCCAGCAGCTCGCACTCCGGGACAGGGGAGGACTATGGCTACACCTTC.

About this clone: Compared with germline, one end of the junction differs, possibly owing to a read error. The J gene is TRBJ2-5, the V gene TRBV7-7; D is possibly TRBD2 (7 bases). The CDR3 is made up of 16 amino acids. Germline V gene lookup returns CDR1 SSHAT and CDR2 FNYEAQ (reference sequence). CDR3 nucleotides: TGTGCTAGCAGCTTTTTGGGGGGGGGCACCCAAGAGACCCAGTACTTC. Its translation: CASSFLGGGTQETQYF.